A selection of T cell receptor beta chains follows, all from one sample in a study of T-cell reconstitution after alpha-beta-depleted transplantation in children. One entry per CDR3 protein, called by TCRdb with MiXCR from the PCR reads. Here the sample spans more than 450,000 distinct CDR3 sequences, about a sixth being singletons. Sample: PBMCs from the stem cell graft donor, taken from the stem cell graft. The receptors here all came from a human donor who donated a stem cell graft to a child with acute lymphoblastic leukemia. Each CDR3 is given with its conserved first and last residue. A D gene is named only where the DNA matches it firmly. Clone sizes are given selectively: once, few, many, or a class where the clone is expanded.

TRBV11-1	NA	TRBJ2-7	TRBD2	TGTGCCAGCAGCTTATACTCCCTTAAGAGCGGGAGATCCCACGAGCAGTACTTC	CASSLYSLKSGRSHEQYF
TRBV10-1	NA	TRBJ2-3	TRBD2	TGCGCCAGCAGTGAGTTTAGCGGGAGGTCTAGCACAGATACGCAGTATTTT	CASSEFSGRSSTDTQYF
TRBV19	few	TRBJ2-3	NA	TGTGCCAGTAGTATAGGGGGCCCGGGGGCGAGAGATACGCAGTATTTT	CASSIGGPGARDTQYF
TRBV28	NA	TRBJ1-6	NA	TGTGCCAGCAGTATCAACGACGGAGGTAATTCACCCCTCCACTTT	CASSINDGGNSPLHF
TRBV7-3	NA	TRBJ1-1	NA	TGTGCCAGCAGCTTAAGTCACTCGGGCACTGAAGCTTTCTTT	CASSLSHSGTEAFF
TRBV7-6	NA	TRBJ2-2	NA	TGTGCCAGCAGCTCCGAGAGGGGCACCGGGGAGCTGTTTTTT	CASSSERGTGELFF
TRBV15	few	TRBJ1-1	NA	TGTGCCACCAGCACCGAAGGGACTGAAGCTTTCTTT	CATSTEGTEAFF
TRBV21-1	NA	TRBJ2-3	NA	TGTGCCAGCGCAGGATCCACAGATACGCAGTATTTT	CASAGSTDTQYF
TRBV5-5	NA	TRBJ1-1	NA	TGTGCCAGCAGCAGACACACAGAAGCTTTCTTT	CASSRHTEAFF
TRBV2	few	TRBJ1-1	NA	TGTGCCAGCAGGGCCGGGGCTGAAGCTTTCTTT	CASRAGAEAFF